This T cell receptor beta chain stems from a study of blood T cell repertoires in COVID-19. Study-level information: Sites in the United States, Italy and Spain provided acute and convalescent COVID-19 samples.

Germline assignment: CDR1 LNHDA and CDR2 SQIVND (reference sequence). The CDR3 spans 15 residues. Clones were read by immunoSEQ multiplex PCR, and TCRdb kept only the in-frame ones, dropping some. The sample has about 320,000 clones, around 85% seen once; the top ten hold under 2%. Details on this clone: A read error may produce the germline difference seen at one junction end.

This TCR derives from a woman aged 30 to 39 who had been exposed to COVID-19. Sequenced sample: PBMCs or T cells enriched from blood (not recorded which). The rearrangement joins TRBV19 to TRBJ2-2; 12 positions agree with TRBD2. This chain's CDR3 is CASIRTSGNSGELFF. The CDR3 bases are TGTGCCAGTATTAGGACTAGCGGGAACAGCGGGGAGCTGTTTTTT.